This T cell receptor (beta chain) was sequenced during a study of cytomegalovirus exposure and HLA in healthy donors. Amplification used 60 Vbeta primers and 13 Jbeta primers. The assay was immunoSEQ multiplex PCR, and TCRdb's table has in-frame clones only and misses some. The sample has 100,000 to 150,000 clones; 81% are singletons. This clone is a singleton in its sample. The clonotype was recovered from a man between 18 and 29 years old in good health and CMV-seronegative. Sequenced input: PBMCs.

The CDR3 region has the DNA TGTGCCAGCAGTTACAGGACAGGGGCTGGCTACACCTTC. Translating it yields CASSYRTGAGYTF. The chain recombines TRBV6-5 with TRBJ1-2; TRBD1 agrees at 9 bases. V shed 2 bases, J shed 7 bases, and the junction held 2 bases outside the gene matches. Per germline, CDR1 MNHEY and CDR2 SVGAGI. CDR3 size: 13 residues.